This entry lists 10 T cell receptor beta chains sequenced from one sample in a study of OX40 agonist ivuxolimab in advanced cancers. Assay used: immunoSEQ multiplex PCR; TCRdb lists only in-frame clones, some missing. This sample has 44,000 or so clones; 79% occur once, and the top ten carry approximately 2.1%. This sample comprised CD4+ or CD8+ T cells sorted from blood, obtained in a trial of the OX40 agonist ivuxolimab. These receptors all come from an adult with an advanced solid tumor such as melanoma, head and neck, liver or kidney cancer.

On this clone: The junction departs from the called germline gene at one end, perhaps through a read error. This rearrangement joins TRBV9 to TRBJ2-7; TRBD1 matches 8 bases. CDR1 and CDR2 (germline): SGDLS, YYNGEE. The length of the CDR3 is 13 residues. CDR3 region: CANSVDRGYQQYF. In DNA form, the CDR3 reads TGTGCCAACAGCGTAGACAGGGGATACCAGCAGTACTTC. Full variable domain (remainder filled in from reference TRBV9 and TRBJ2-7): DSGVTQTPKHLITATGQRVTLRCSPRSGDLSVYWYQQSLDQGLQFLIQYYNGEERAKGNILERFSAQQFPDLHSELNLSSLELGDSALYFCANSVDRGYQQYFGPGTRLTVT.

Turning to this clone: An end of the junction differs from the germline gene, which may be a read error. The same CDR3 can be traced to other DNA sequences in this sample. This chain joins TRBV27 and TRBJ1-1, with 9 bases identical to TRBD1. The CDR3 is 12 residues long. Germline V gives CDR1 MNHEY, CDR2 SMNVEV (reference sequence). CDR3 amino acids: CASSLGDREAFF. The CDR3 nucleotides read TGTGCCAGCAGTTTGGGGGACAGGGAAGCCTTCTTT.

The V call is TRBV30, the J call TRBJ2-7; no firm D call. CDR1 is GTSNPN, CDR2 SVGIG, per germline (reference sequence). V lost 2 bases and J 2 bases, leaving 4 bases between the germline ends. This CDR3 contains 11 residues. CDR3 in amino acids: CAWSSAYEQYF. The CDR3 nucleotides are TGTGCCTGGAGTTCAGCCTACGAGCAGTACTTC.

Points on this clone: In the same sample, other DNA sequences code for this CDR3. V is TRBV4-1 and J is TRBJ2-2; 9 bases are shared with TRBD2. Trimming took 1 base from V and 3 from J; bases not matched to a gene: 3. The CDR3 spans 16 residues. Looked up from germline, CDR1 is MGHRA and CDR2 is YSYEKL. The CDR3 sequence is CASSQGGGRDTGELFF. CDR3 nucleotides: TGCGCCAGCAGCCAAGGGGGCGGGAGGGACACCGGGGAGCTGTTTTTT.

CDR3 loop: CASSQEAGRNYGYTF. CDR3 nucleotide sequence: TGTGCCAGCAGCCAAGAAGCAGGGCGTAACTATGGCTACACCTTC. This chain joins TRBV4-2 and TRBJ1-2, with D tentatively TRBD1 (5 bases). This CDR3 region has 15 residues. Trimming shortened V by 0 bases and J by 1 base, and 9 bases separated the two germline ends. Germline lookup yields CDR1 LGHNA and CDR2 YNFKEQ.

The V gene is TRBV6-5, the J gene TRBJ1-1; no clear D gene. Looked up from germline, CDR1 is MNHEY and CDR2 is SVGAGI. This CDR3 has 14 residues. Deletions cut 6 bases from V and 8 bases from J, with 19 bases between. The CDR3 loop is CASRLYPLLGEAFF. In nucleotides, the CDR3 is TGTGCCAGCAGATTATATCCTTTACTAGGGGAAGCTTTCTTT.

For the CDR3, the DNA is TGTGCCAGCTCGGACGGCTACGAGCAGTACTTC. Translation gives CASSDGYEQYF. The rearrangement links TRBV5-6 to TRBJ2-7; D is undetermined. V lost 7 bases to trimming and J lost 3 bases, with 8 bases between them. Germline V gene lookup returns CDR1 SGHDT and CDR2 YYEEEE. CDR3 size: 11 residues. The full variable domain, in which reference TRBV5-6 and TRBJ2-7 provide the parts outside the CDR3, is DAGVTQSPTHLIKTRGQQVTLRCSPKSGHDTVSWYQQALGQGPQFIFQYYEEEERQRGNFPDRFSGHQFPNYSSELNVNALLLGDSALYLCASSDGYEQYFGPGTRLTVT.

In this sample, this clone turned up a few times. The chain links TRBV20-1 to TRBJ2-7; D gene ambiguous. V was clipped by 3 bases and J by 4 bases, with 7 bases between them. Germline V gene lookup returns CDR1 DFQATT and CDR2 SNEGSKA (reference sequence). This CDR3 comprises 11 residues. As DNA, the CDR3 is TGCAGTGCTAGTAACAGATACGAGCAGTACTTC. Amino acid sequence: CSASNRYEQYF.

This clone came up once. The chain couples TRBV4-1 to TRBJ1-1, with D possibly matching TRBD1 (6 bases). Germline CDR1 reads MGHRA; CDR2 reads YSYEKL. This CDR3 has 14 amino acids. V lost 2 bases to trimming and J lost 2 bases, with 9 bases between them. The CDR3 protein is CASSQRTVNTEAFF. The CDR3 bases are TGCGCCAGCAGCCAAAGGACAGTTAACACTGAAGCTTTCTTT.

The chain links TRBV30 to TRBJ1-4; D may be TRBD1 (5 bases). The germline V gene encodes CDR1 GTSNPN and CDR2 SVGIG (reference sequence). This CDR3 contains 15 residues. Trimming removed 3 bases from V and 8 bases from J, with 19 bases in between. Here the CDR3 reads CAWRHSGTQGEKLFF. Written as DNA, the CDR3 is TGTGCCTGGAGACACAGCGGGACCCAAGGGGAAAAACTGTTTTTT.